This TCR beta chain was obtained from a study of T cells after yellow fever vaccination. About the study: The fractions with low cell numbers were processed using SMART-Seq v4 Ultra Low Input.

This clonotype occurred many times. Its specificity is not known. General study findings and limits: The secondary response peaked faster, at day 5 versus 15, but was weaker. Clones that expanded after primary vaccination mostly reappeared after the booster (just under 98% CD4, roughly 90% CD8).

This CDR3 region has 13 residues. Trimming removed 6 bases from V and 3 bases from J; junction bases left unmatched: 5. From germline, CDR1 is DFQATT and CDR2 SNEGSKA (reference sequence). They built TCR cDNA with 5'RACE template switching, a step that put in a universal primer site and UMIs. TCRdb ran MiXCR on the 5' RACE reads and lists one entry per CDR3 protein. The sample contains roughly 120,000 distinct CDR3 sequences, nearly 7.5% of which appear only once. The sample was CD4+ T cells sorted from PBMCs, taken 10 to 11 days after the first yellow fever vaccination. The clonotype originates from a man aged 18 to 30 who received the YFV17D yellow fever vaccine. This rearrangement joins TRBV20-1 to TRBJ2-3; 8 nucleotides agree with TRBD1. The CDR3 sequence: CSAPRTGTDTQYF. DNA for the CDR3: TGCAGTGCCCCAAGGACAGGGACAGATACGCAGTATTTT.